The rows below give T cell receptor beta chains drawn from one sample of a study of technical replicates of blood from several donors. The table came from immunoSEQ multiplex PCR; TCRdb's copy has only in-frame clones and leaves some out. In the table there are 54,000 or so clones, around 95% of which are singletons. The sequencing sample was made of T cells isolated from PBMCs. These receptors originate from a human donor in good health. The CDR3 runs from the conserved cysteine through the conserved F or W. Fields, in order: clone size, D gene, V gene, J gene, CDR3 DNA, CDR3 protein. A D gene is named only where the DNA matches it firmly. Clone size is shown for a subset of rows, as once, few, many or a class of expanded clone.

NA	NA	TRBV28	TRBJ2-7	TGTGCCAGCACCAATATATTGCCGGGGAACGAGCAGTACTTC	CASTNILPGNEQYF
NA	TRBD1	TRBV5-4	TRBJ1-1	TGTGCCAGCAGCTTGGGGGGAGGGACAGGGTCAGCTTTCTTT	CASSLGGGTGSAFF
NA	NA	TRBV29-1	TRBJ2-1	TGCAGCGCCCCAGGATACAATGAGCAGTTCTTC	CSAPGYNEQFF
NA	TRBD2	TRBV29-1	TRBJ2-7	TGCAGCGTTGAGGCTAGCGGGAGCTACGAGCAGTACTTC	CSVEASGSYEQYF
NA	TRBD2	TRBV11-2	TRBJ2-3	TGTGCCAGCAGCTTAGAGGGCGGGGGTAGCACAGATACGCAGTATTTT	CASSLEGGGSTDTQYF
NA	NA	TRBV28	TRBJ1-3	TGTGCCAGCAGTTTAGGGAGCTCTGGAAACACCATATATTTT	CASSLGSSGNTIYF
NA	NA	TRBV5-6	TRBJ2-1	TGTGCCAGCAGCGGTCCAGGCAATGAGCAGTTCTTC	CASSGPGNEQFF
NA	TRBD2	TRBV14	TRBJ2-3	TGTGCCAGCAGCCCGGGGGGAAATACGCAGTATTTT	CASSPGGNTQYF
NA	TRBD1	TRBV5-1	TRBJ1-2	TGCGCCAGCAGCTTGGCGTGGGACAGGGGATTTGTTGATGGCTACACCTTC	CASSLAWDRGFVDGYTF
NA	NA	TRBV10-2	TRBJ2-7	TGCGCCAGCAGCCCAATAGATGGGGCGTACGAGCAGTACTTC	CASSPIDGAYEQYF
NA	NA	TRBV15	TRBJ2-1	TGTGCCACCAGCAGACAGGGCAATGAGCAGTTCTTC	CATSRQGNEQFF
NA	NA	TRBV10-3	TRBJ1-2	TGTGCCTCCAACTCGGAGGGGACGCCGCAAGGCTACACCTTC	CASNSEGTPQGYTF
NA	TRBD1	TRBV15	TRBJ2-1	TGTGCCACCAGCAAAGACAGGGGGTATTACAATGAGCAGTTCTTC	CATSKDRGYYNEQFF
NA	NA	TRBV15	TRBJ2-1	TGTGCCACCAGCAGTGACAGGGACTCTACCTACAATGAGCAGTTCTTC	CATSSDRDSTYNEQFF
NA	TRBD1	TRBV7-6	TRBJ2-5	TGTGCCAGCAGCTGGACAGGGGGTGTTTTAGAGACCCAGTACTTC	CASSWTGGVLETQYF
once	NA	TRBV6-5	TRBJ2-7	TGTGCCAATCTCCGGACATACGAGCAGTACTTC	CANLRTYEQYF
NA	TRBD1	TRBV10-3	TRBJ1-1	TGTGCCATCAGTCGGGACAGGGGGCGTGCTGAAGCTTTCTTT	CAISRDRGRAEAFF
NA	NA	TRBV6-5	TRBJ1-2	TGTGCCAGCAGTTTGACACAGGGTTTTTATGGCTACACCTTC	CASSLTQGFYGYTF
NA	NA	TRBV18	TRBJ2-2	TGTGCCAGCTCACAATCCTCCGGGGAGCTGTTTTTT	CASSQSSGELFF
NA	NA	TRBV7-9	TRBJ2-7	TGTGCCAGCAGCTCAGTCTACGAGCAGTACTTC	CASSSVYEQYF
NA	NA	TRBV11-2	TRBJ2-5	TGTGCCAGCAGCTCTATCCAAGAGACCCAGTACTTC	CASSSIQETQYF
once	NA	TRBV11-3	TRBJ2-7	TGTGCCAGCAGCAGTCTTCAGGGGTCCCACGAGCAGTACTTC	CASSSLQGSHEQYF
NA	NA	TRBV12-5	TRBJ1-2	TGTGCTAGTGGTTTGGACAGGGTGAACTATGGCTACACCTTC	CASGLDRVNYGYTF
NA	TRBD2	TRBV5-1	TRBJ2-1	TGCGCCAGCAGCTTGGGCGGGGGGTCCTACAATGAGCAGTTCTTC	CASSLGGGSYNEQFF
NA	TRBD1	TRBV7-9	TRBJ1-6	TGTGCCAGCAGCTCTGGACAGGATAATTCACCCCTCCACTTT	CASSSGQDNSPLHF
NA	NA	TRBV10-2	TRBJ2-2	TGCGCCAGCAGTGAGAGGCGGACCGGGGAGCTGTTTTTT	CASSERRTGELFF
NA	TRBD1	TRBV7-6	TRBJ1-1	TGTGCCAGCAGCCCCCGGGACAGTGGAGAAGCTTTCTTT	CASSPRDSGEAFF
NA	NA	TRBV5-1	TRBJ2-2	TGCGCCAGCAGCTGGGGGGGCGTTCCGGGACCAAACACCGGGGAGCTGTTTTTT	CASSWGGVPGPNTGELFF
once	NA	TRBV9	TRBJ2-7	TGTGCCAGCAGCGTAGACTCAACAGGATCCTACGAGCAGTACTTC	CASSVDSTGSYEQYF
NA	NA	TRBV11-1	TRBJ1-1	TGTGCCAGCAGCTTAGTGACGGGGACTGAAGCTTTCTTT	CASSLVTGTEAFF
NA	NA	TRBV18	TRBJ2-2	TGTGCCAGCTCAAGCATGAACACCGGGGAGCTGTTTTTT	CASSSMNTGELFF
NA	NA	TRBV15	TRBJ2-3	TGTGCCACCAGCGGGGGGTTAAGCACAGATACGCAGTATTTT	CATSGGLSTDTQYF
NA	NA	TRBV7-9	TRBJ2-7	TGTGCCAGCAGCCCGGACACCTACGAGCAGTACTTC	CASSPDTYEQYF
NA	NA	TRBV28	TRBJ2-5	TGTGCCAGCAGTCAGACGGGACTGATGGGAGAGACCCAGTACTTC	CASSQTGLMGETQYF
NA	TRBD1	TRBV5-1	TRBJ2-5	TGCGCCAGCAGCTGGAGGACAGGGGGCGAGACCCAGTACTTC	CASSWRTGGETQYF
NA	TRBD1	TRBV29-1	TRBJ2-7	TGCAGCGTTGAAGATCTTTCGGGACAGGGGTCCTACGAGCAGTACTTC	CSVEDLSGQGSYEQYF
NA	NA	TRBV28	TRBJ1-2	TGTGCCAGCACCCCCCCGCGGGAGTTGGGTGGCTACACCTTC	CASTPPRELGGYTF
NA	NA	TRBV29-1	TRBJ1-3	TGCAGCGTTGACAGGGTTCAAGGAAACACCATATATTTT	CSVDRVQGNTIYF
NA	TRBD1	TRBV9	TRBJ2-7	TGTGCCAGCAGCGCCTCTGGGACAGCTTTTACCTACGAGCAGTACTTC	CASSASGTAFTYEQYF
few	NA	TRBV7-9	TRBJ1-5	TGTGCCAGCAGCCCACTCCCGGGGGGGGCTGGTCAGCCCCAGCATTTT	CASSPLPGGAGQPQHF
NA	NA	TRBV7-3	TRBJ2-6	TGTGCCAGCAGCCCAGGGCTCTCTGGGGCCAACGTCCTGACTTTC	CASSPGLSGANVLTF
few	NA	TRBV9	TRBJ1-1	TGTGCCAGCAGCGCGGACAGGAACACTGAAGCTTTCTTT	CASSADRNTEAFF
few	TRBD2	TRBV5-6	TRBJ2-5	TGTGCCAGCAGCCCCAGAGTACTCCTAGCGGGGGGGGGAGAGACCCAGTACTTC	CASSPRVLLAGGGETQYF
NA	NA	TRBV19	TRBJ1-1	TGTGCCAGTAGTAGGAGACGAGCCTTCCCCCGAATGAACACTGAAGCTTTCTTT	CASSRRRAFPRMNTEAFF
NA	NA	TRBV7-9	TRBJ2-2	TGTGCCAGCAGCTTGTCAGGGGTCACCGGGGAGCTGTTTTTT	CASSLSGVTGELFF
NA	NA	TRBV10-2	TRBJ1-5	TGCGCCAGCAGTGAGTCGCCCCGGTTGCGAAATCAGCCCCAGCATTTT	CASSESPRLRNQPQHF
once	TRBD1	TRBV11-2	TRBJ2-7	TGTGCCAGCAGCTTAGGGACGTACGACAGGGACTCCTACGAGCAGTACTTC	CASSLGTYDRDSYEQYF
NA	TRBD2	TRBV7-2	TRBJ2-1	TGTGCCAGCCGAGCGGGGGGATACTACAATGAGCAGTTCTTC	CASRAGGYYNEQFF
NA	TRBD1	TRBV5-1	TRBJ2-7	TGCGCCAGCAGCCCGAGGTTCGGGACAGGTCTCTACGAGCAGTACTTC	CASSPRFGTGLYEQYF